A single sample is the source of the 26 T cell receptor beta chains below, sequenced in a study of T cells in Graves' hyperthyroidism and ophthalmopathy. What was amplified from RNA transcripts were TCR beta CDR3 regions. Using the HTBI primer set, a first-round RT-PCR was run on the TCR CDR3. TCRdb processed the multiplex PCR reads anew with MiXCR; each CDR3 protein has one entry. The sample holds over 650,000 distinct CDR3 sequences, about 45% seen once. Sequenced material: peripheral blood or thyroid tissue (not recorded which). These receptors all come from an adult man with Graves' disease, either hyperthyroidism or ophthalmopathy (not recorded which).

Ten or more counts support this clonotype. This chain uses TRBV7-2 with TRBJ2-5; the D is unclear. The length of the CDR3 is 13 residues. The V gene lost 2 bases and the J gene lost 2 bases, with 6 bases spanning the gap. Germline lookup yields CDR1 SGHTA and CDR2 FQGNSA. The CDR3: CASSLNIQETQYF. The CDR3 region has the DNA TGTGCCAGCAGCTTAAACATTCAAGAGACCCAGTACTTC.

The gene calls are TRBV2 and TRBJ1-2; weak D call: TRBD1 (6 bases). Germline V CDR1 and CDR2: SNHLY, FYNNEI. Deletions cut 7 bases from V and 2 bases from J, with 20 bases between. The CDR3 contains 16 residues. In DNA, the CDR3 is TGTGCCAGCACCTCAAGCGGGGGGGGCGAAAACTATGGCTACACCTTC. Translating gives CASTSSGGGENYGYTF.

The chain recombines TRBV7-9 with TRBJ1-2, with a tentative D call TRBD1 (5 bases). Looked up from germline, CDR1 is SEHNR and CDR2 is FQNEAQ (reference sequence). Trimming removed 1 base at V and 4 bases at J, with 19 bases between. CDR3 length: 17 residues. This CDR3 is CASSLVAQGGPPYGYTF. CDR3 coding DNA: TGTGCCAGCAGCTTAGTAGCCCAGGGCGGCCCACCCTATGGCTACACCTTC.

This rearrangement joins TRBV11-3 to TRBJ2-5, with TRBD2 identical over 12 bases. Germline values: CDR1 SGHNT, CDR2 YENEEA. V gave up 6 bases and J gave up 1 base; unmatched junction bases: 12. The CDR3 is 18 residues long. CDR3 protein: CASSASLTSGGPQETQYF. The CDR3 DNA is TGTGCCAGCAGTGCCTCCCTGACTAGCGGGGGACCCCAAGAGACCCAGTACTTC.

The CDR3, as DNA: TGTGCCAGCAGCCCGGGTGTCACCGGCTACACCTTC. Translated: CASSPGVTGYTF. The chain uses TRBV12-3 or TRBV12-4 and TRBJ1-2; D gene ambiguous. The V and J ends lost 6 bases and 8 bases respectively, with 13 bases between them. The CDR3 covers 12 residues.

This clonotype was detected ten times or more. This chain links TRBV29-1 with TRBJ1-2, with D hard to call. Looked up from germline, CDR1 is SQVTM and CDR2 is ANQGSEA. CDR3 size: 12 residues. Trimming took 0 bases from V and 6 from J, leaving 8 bases between them. The CDR3 sequence: CSVEDIWNGYTF. The CDR3 DNA is TGCAGCGTTGAAGACATTTGGAATGGCTACACCTTC.

This clonotype was seen more than once but under ten times. The chain links TRBV7-9 to TRBJ2-5; 11 positions match TRBD1. CDR1 SEHNR and CDR2 FQNEAQ come from the germline V gene (reference sequence). CDR3 size: 15 residues. J lost 5 bases, V lost 5 bases, and 7 bases had no gene match. The CDR3 loop reads CASSPRTGGSETQYF. The CDR3 DNA sequence: TGTGCCAGCAGCCCCCGGACAGGGGGCAGCGAGACCCAGTACTTC.

The chain employs TRBV7-9 and TRBJ1-1; the match to TRBD1 covers 8 bases. With 6 bases clipped from V and 4 bases from J, the junction kept 10 bases outside the gene matches. Germline lookup yields CDR1 SEHNR and CDR2 FQNEAQ (reference sequence). CDR3 length equals 15 residues. CDR3 bases: TGTGCCAGCAGTACTCTAGGACAGGGACCCACTGAAGCTTTCTTT. This gives the protein CASSTLGQGPTEAFF. Together with reference TRBV7-9 and TRBJ1-1, the CDR3 gives the full variable domain: DTGVSQNPRHKITKRGQNVTFRCDPISEHNRLYWYRQTLGQGPEFLTYFQNEAQLEKSRLLSDRFSAERPKGSFSTLEIQRTEQGDSAMYLCASSTLGQGPTEAFFGQGTRLTVV.

V usage is TRBV7-3 and J usage is TRBJ2-5, with unresolved D. CDR1 is SGHTA, CDR2 FQGTGA, per germline. Trimming cost V 5 bases and J 7 bases, with 17 bases left between them. The CDR3 is 14 residues long. The chain's CDR3 is CASSSSGQAVTQYF. CDR3 sequence (DNA): TGTGCCAGCAGCAGCAGTGGGCAGGCGGTGACCCAGTACTTC. Full variable domain (outside the CDR3, taken from reference TRBV7-3 and TRBJ2-5): GAGVSQTPSNKVTEKGKYVELRCDPISGHTALYWYRQSLGQGPEFLIYFQGTGAADDSGLPNDRFFAVRPEGSVSTLKIQRTERGDSAVYLCASSSSGQAVTQYFGPGTRLLVL.

A remark on this clonotype: A much larger clone lies a single base off, so this may be a read error. The genes are TRBV25-1 and TRBJ1-1; TRBD1 might be the D (5 bases). This CDR3 is 13 amino acids long. V lost 6 bases, J lost 1 base, and 9 bases lay in between. Germline CDR1 reads MGHDK; CDR2 reads SYGVNS. The CDR3 spells CASRLQGNTEAFF. As DNA, the CDR3 is TGTGCCAGCAGACTCCAGGGGAACACTGAAGCTTTCTTT.

This clonotype was observed a few times. The chain joins TRBV6-4 to TRBJ1-5; the match to TRBD1 covers 7 bases. V was pared by 2 bases and J by 0 bases, with 4 bases of the junction left unmatched. Germline V lookup: CDR1 MRHNA, CDR2 SNTAGT. This CDR3 contains 16 residues. CDR3 bases: TGTGCCAGCAGTGACAGGGGACAGAATAGCAATCAGCCCCAGCATTTT. Translation: CASSDRGQNSNQPQHF.

Details on this clonotype: The junction departs from germline at one end; a sequencing error may be responsible. The chain joins TRBV2 to TRBJ1-4, with TRBD1 identical over 7 bases. CDR1 is SNHLY and CDR2 is FYNNEI in the germline V gene. The CDR3 is 14 amino acids. The DNA for the CDR3 is TGTGCCAGCGGGGACTCCGGGACGGCCGGGACAGCCGTGTTT. As protein: CASGDSGTAGTAVF.

This clonotype occurred once. The chain has TRBV11-1 and TRBJ2-7, with 10 bases fitting TRBD2. This CDR3 region has 15 residues. CDR1 is SGHAT, CDR2 FQDESV, per germline (reference sequence). V trimming: 3 bases; J trimming: 2 bases; junction bases outside the gene matches: 4. The CDR3 loop is CASSFPLAGAYEQYF. The CDR3 bases are TGTGCCAGCAGCTTCCCTCTAGCGGGAGCCTACGAGCAGTACTTC.

In nucleotides, the CDR3 is TGCGCCAGCAGCTTGGCCCATCAGGGGGCGGGTGGCTACACCTTC. Residues: CASSLAHQGAGGYTF. The chain joins TRBV5-1 to TRBJ1-2; the match to TRBD1 covers 8 bases. CDR1 SGHRS and CDR2 YFSETQ come from the germline V gene. The CDR3 covers 15 residues. The trim removed 0 bases at V and 7 bases at J, leaving 8 bases unmatched.

As concerns this clonotype: A read error may account for a junction end that differs from germline. The gene calls are TRBV10-3 and TRBJ1-1; D is uncertain. The CDR3 is 13 amino acids. Germline CDR1 ENHRY, CDR2 SYGVKD. In DNA form, the CDR3 reads TGTGCCAGCAGTCTAGGAGGAAACACTGAAGCTTCCTTT. It encodes CASSLGGNTEASF.

The chain is built from TRBV7-8 and TRBJ2-7; a possible D gene is TRBD1 (6 bases). Germline-derived CDR1 and CDR2 are SGHVS and FQNEAQ. The CDR3 consists of 14 residues. V lost 6 bases to trimming and J lost 6 bases, with 18 bases between them. Here the CDR3 reads CASRPQGIRGEQYF. The DNA for the CDR3 is TGTGCCAGCAGACCTCAGGGCATCAGGGGCGAGCAGTACTTC.

Notes on this clonotype: A much larger clone is a single base away; this may be a read error. CDR3 in amino acids: CSVEVPGLATTGELFF. The CDR3 region has the DNA TGCAGCGTTGAAGTACCGGGACTAGCGACCACCGGGGAGCTGTTTTTT. The chain couples TRBV29-1 to TRBJ2-2; 10 bases are a match to TRBD2. V lost 1 base, J lost 4 bases, and 6 bases stayed unmatched. Germline lookup yields CDR1 SQVTM and CDR2 ANQGSEA. The CDR3 has 16 amino acids.

The sample holds many counts of this clonotype. A read error may account for a junction end that differs from germline. The rearrangement links TRBV29-1 to TRBJ1-1; D gene unclear. CDR3 length: 14 amino acids. Germline V gives CDR1 SQVTM, CDR2 ANQGSEA. CDR3 DNA sequence: TGCAGCGTTGTAGGTAGGGTGGCGAACGCTGAAGCTTTCTTT. Translated, it gives CSVVGRVANAEAFF.

This clonotype was detected many times. The chain combines TRBV29-1 with TRBJ1-1; D gene uncertain. Per the germline V gene, CDR1 is SQVTM and CDR2 is ANQGSEA. Trimming shortened V by 5 bases and J by 2 bases, and 6 bases separated the two germline ends. This CDR3 has 11 residues. This CDR3 is CSVSSNTEAFF. In DNA form, the CDR3 reads TGCAGCGTTAGCAGCAACACTGAAGCTTTCTTT.

To note about this clonotype: It may be a read error: a sequence one base away is much more abundant. The rearrangement joins TRBV25-1 to TRBJ1-2; tentatively, D is TRBD1 (6 bases). CDR1 and CDR2 from the germline V gene are MGHDK and SYGVNS. Trimming left V 7 bases short and J 4 bases short, with 10 bases between. The CDR3 consists of 12 residues. CDR3 protein: CASKGGGYGYTF. CDR3 DNA sequence: TGTGCCAGCAAGGGGGGCGGCTATGGCTACACCTTC.

About this clonotype: Because it lacks the conserved phenylalanine or tryptophan at the end, this CDR3 is likely a read error. It is unclear where the CDR3 begins or ends on the DNA, so no DNA is shown, and the CDR3 is as TCRdb lists it. The rearrangement links TRBV7-9 to TRBJ1-3. The CDR3 has 8 residues if both end residues are counted. CDR1 is SEHNR, CDR2 FQNEAQ, per germline (reference sequence). CDR3 region: CASSGRLA.

The V gene is TRBV10-3, the J gene TRBJ1-1; 8 nucleotides agree with TRBD1. Trimming at V came to 1 base and at J to 1 base, leaving 5 bases not matched to a gene. Germline V gene sequence: CDR1 ENHRY, CDR2 SYGVKD. There are 16 residues in the CDR3. CDR3 protein: CAISEFGTGENTEAFF. In DNA, the CDR3 is TGTGCCATCAGTGAGTTTGGGACAGGTGAGAACACTGAAGCTTTCTTT.

The chain couples TRBV7-9 to TRBJ1-5, with 9 positions matching TRBD1. The length of the CDR3 is 15 residues. The V segment lost 3 bases and the J segment 7 bases; nucleotides outside the gene matches: 7. CDR1 and CDR2 from the germline V gene are SEHNR and FQNEAQ (reference sequence). CDR3 residues: CASSLRSGQGQPQHF. In DNA, the CDR3 is TGTGCCAGCAGCTTGAGGTCGGGACAGGGCCAGCCCCAGCATTTT.

The table lists this clonotype with many counts. The V and J genes are TRBV2 and TRBJ1-3, with D maybe TRBD1 (6 bases). Trimming cost V 0 bases and J 2 bases, with 8 bases left between them. The germline V gene has CDR1 SNHLY and CDR2 FYNNEI. This CDR3 comprises 15 residues. CDR3 sequence: CASSEAWTAGNTIYF. DNA of the CDR3: TGTGCCAGCAGTGAAGCCTGGACAGCTGGAAACACCATATATTTT.

This clonotype was observed a handful of times. The chain is built from TRBV20-1 and TRBJ1-1, with 11 bases that match TRBD1. The CDR3 extends over 15 amino acids. V was pared by 5 bases and J by 3 bases, with 8 bases of the junction left unmatched. CDR1 is DFQATT, CDR2 SNEGSKA, per germline (reference sequence). DNA of the CDR3: TGCAGTGCTGCCGGGACAGGGGGGTTCCACACTGAAGCTTTCTTT. It yields the protein CSAAGTGGFHTEAFF.

The chain combines TRBV20-1 with TRBJ2-5; D may be TRBD1 (6 bases). Germline CDR1 and CDR2: DFQATT and SNEGSKA (reference sequence). The CDR3 length is 12 residues. V was shortened by 0 bases and J by 8 bases, with 10 bases between the two germline ends. Here the CDR3 DNA reads TGCAGTGCTAGAGATTCAGGGGATACCCAGTACTTC. Protein: CSARDSGDTQYF.